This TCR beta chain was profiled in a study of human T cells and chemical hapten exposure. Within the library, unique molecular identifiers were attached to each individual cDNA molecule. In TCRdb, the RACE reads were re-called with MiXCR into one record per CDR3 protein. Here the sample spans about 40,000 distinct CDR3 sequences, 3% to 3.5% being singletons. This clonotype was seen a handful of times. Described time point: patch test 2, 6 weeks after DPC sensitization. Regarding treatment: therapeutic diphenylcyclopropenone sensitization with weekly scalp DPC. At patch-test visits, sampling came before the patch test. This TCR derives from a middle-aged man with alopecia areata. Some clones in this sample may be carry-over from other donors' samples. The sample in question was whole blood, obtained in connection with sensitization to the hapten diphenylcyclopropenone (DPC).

DNA for the CDR3: TGTGCCAGCAGCTTGGGGATACGCAGGACAGGGGGCTTGAATTCACCCCTCCACTTT. Its translation is CASSLGIRRTGGLNSPLHF. The chain links TRBV5-4 to TRBJ1-6, with 11 bases fitting TRBD1. V dropped 0 bases and J dropped 7; count of bases not matched to a gene: 12. CDR3 length: 19 amino acids. Per germline, CDR1 SGHNT and CDR2 YYREEE (reference sequence). Combining the CDR3 with reference TRBV5-4 and TRBJ1-6 gives the whole variable domain ETGVTQSPTHLIKTRGQQVTLRCSSQSGHNTVSWYQQALGQGPQFIFQYYREEENGRGNFPPRFSGLQFPNYSSELNVNALELDDSALYLCASSLGIRRTGGLNSPLHFGNGTRLTVT.